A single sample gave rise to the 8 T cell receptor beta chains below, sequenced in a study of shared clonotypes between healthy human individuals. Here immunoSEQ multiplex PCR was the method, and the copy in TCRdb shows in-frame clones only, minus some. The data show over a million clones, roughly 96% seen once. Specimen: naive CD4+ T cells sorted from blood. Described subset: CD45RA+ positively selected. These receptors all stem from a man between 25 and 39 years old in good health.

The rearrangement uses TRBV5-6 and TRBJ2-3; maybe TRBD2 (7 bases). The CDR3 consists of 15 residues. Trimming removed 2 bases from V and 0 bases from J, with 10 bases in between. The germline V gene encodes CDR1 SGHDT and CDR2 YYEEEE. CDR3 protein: CASSLGGGSTDTQYF. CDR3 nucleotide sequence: TGTGCCAGCAGCTTAGGGGGAGGGAGCACAGATACGCAGTATTTT.

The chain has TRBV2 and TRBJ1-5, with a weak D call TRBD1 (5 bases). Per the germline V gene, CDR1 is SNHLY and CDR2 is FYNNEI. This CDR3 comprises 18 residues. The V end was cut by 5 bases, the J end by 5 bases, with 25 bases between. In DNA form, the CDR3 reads TGTGCCAGCAGTTCCCACGGGTTCCAGGGAAGGGTTGATCAGCCCCAGCATTTT. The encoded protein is CASSSHGFQGRVDQPQHF.

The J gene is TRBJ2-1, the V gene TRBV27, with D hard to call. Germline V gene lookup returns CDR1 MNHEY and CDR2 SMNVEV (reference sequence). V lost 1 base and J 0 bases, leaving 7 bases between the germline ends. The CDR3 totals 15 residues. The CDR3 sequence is CASSLWGSSYNEQFF. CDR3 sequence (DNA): TGTGCCAGCAGTTTATGGGGTAGCTCCTACAATGAGCAGTTCTTC.

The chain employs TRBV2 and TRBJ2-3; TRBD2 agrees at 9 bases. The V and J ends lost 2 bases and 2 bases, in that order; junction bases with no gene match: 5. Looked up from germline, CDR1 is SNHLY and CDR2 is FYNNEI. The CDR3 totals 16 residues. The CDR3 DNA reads TGTGCCAGCAGTGAACCCCTAGCGGGACTCACAGATACGCAGTATTTT. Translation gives CASSEPLAGLTDTQYF.

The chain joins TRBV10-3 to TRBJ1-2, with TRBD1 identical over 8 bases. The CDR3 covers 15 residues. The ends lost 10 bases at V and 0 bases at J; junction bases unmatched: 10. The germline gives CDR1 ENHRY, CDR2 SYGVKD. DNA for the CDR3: TGTGCCACCAAGGAGGGGACAGGAGCTAACTATGGCTACACCTTC. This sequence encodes CATKEGTGANYGYTF.

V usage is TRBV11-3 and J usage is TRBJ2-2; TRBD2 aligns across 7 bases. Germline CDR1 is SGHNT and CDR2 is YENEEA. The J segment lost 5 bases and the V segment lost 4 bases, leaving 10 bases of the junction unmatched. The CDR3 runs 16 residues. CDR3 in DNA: TGTGCCAGCAGCTCCGGAGCGGGAATTTTTACCGGGGAGCTGTTTTTT. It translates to CASSSGAGIFTGELFF.

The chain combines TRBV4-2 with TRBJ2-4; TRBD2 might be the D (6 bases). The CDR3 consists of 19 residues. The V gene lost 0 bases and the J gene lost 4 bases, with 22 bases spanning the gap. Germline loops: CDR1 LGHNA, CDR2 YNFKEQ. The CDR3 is CASSQEGVRGGIGKNIQYF. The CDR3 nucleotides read TGTGCCAGCAGCCAAGAGGGGGTGAGGGGCGGGATTGGAAAAAACATTCAGTACTTC.

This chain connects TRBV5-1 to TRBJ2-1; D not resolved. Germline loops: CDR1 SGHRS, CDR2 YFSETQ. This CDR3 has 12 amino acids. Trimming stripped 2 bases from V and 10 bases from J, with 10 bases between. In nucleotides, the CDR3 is TGCGCCAGCAGCTTATCTATCGAGGAGCAGTTCTTC. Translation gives CASSLSIEEQFF.